The 8 T cell receptor beta chains in this list originate from one sample, sequenced in a study of T cells in Graves' hyperthyroidism and ophthalmopathy. Regions amplified from RNA transcripts were the TCR beta CDR3 regions. First-round RT-PCR of the TCR CDR3 relied on the HTBI primer set. A single record per CDR3 protein comes from TCRdb applying MiXCR to the multiplex PCR reads. This sample has some 300,000 distinct CDR3 sequences, with roughly 13% found just once. Sequencing was done on a sample of blood. These receptors were obtained from a woman aged 35 to 49 with Graves' hyperthyroidism.

This clonotype was counted between two and nine times. The V call is TRBV19, the J call TRBJ1-6; possible D gene TRBD1, 5 bases. Germline V lookup: CDR1 LNHDA, CDR2 SQIVND (reference sequence). V gave up 3 bases and J gave up 8 bases, with 11 bases separating them. This CDR3 region has 14 residues. The CDR3 region has the DNA TGTGCCAGTAGTATTCTGGGACGGGATTCACCCCTCCACTTT. This sequence encodes CASSILGRDSPLHF.

The rearrangement links TRBV13 to TRBJ1-1; D is perhaps TRBD1 (6 bases). The CDR3 runs to 14 residues. V lost 6 bases and J lost 3, with 14 bases in between. The germline V gene encodes CDR1 PRHDT and CDR2 FYEKMQ (reference sequence). The chain's CDR3 is CASRAGGGHTEAFF. The CDR3 DNA is TGTGCCAGCAGGGCCGGGGGGGGGCACACTGAAGCTTTCTTT.

This clonotype appeared many times. This chain uses TRBV6-6 with TRBJ1-4; the D gene is possibly TRBD1 (5 bases). Trimming cost V 0 bases and J 8 bases, with 13 bases left between them. This CDR3 contains 15 residues. CDR1 is MNHNY, CDR2 SVGAGI, per germline (reference sequence). This CDR3 is CASSYSSGTIEKLFF. CDR3 coding DNA: TGTGCCAGCAGTTACTCTTCCGGGACCATCGAAAAACTGTTTTTT.

This clonotype was counted at least ten times. The genes are TRBV6-6 and TRBJ1-5; D ambiguous. V shed 2 bases and J shed 3 bases, with 5 bases lying between them. The CDR3 has 13 residues. The germline V gene encodes CDR1 MNHNY and CDR2 SVGAGI (reference sequence). In DNA, the CDR3 is TGTGCCAGCAGTTACATAAACAATCAGCCCCAGCATTTT. Its protein product is CASSYINNQPQHF.

The CDR3 coding sequence is TGTGCCAGCTCGACAGGGGGCCAAGCCACCGAGCAGTACTTC. Amino acids: CASSTGGQATEQYF. This chain connects TRBV18 to TRBJ2-7; the match to TRBD1 covers 10 bases. CDR3 length equals 14 residues. With 6 bases clipped from V and 6 bases from J, the junction kept 8 bases outside the gene matches. In germline, CDR1 is KGHSH, CDR2 LQKENI.

Here the CDR3 reads CASSLHGSGKGESEQYF. CDR3 nucleotide sequence: TGCGCCAGCAGCCTTCACGGCTCGGGAAAGGGTGAATCCGAGCAGTACTTC. The rearrangement uses TRBV4-1 and TRBJ2-7; a possible D gene is TRBD2 (5 bases). V was trimmed by 4 bases and J by 6 bases, leaving 25 bases between them. This CDR3 contains 17 residues. The germline V gene has CDR1 MGHRA and CDR2 YSYEKL.

This clonotype was detected ten times or more. The rearrangement links TRBV6-1 to TRBJ2-7; 12 positions match TRBD1. Germline loops: CDR1 MNHNS, CDR2 SASEGT. The CDR3 runs 15 residues. With V trimmed by 6 bases and J by 1 base, 4 bases remained unmatched. CDR3 sequence (DNA): TGTGCCAGCAGCCCGGGACAGGGGGCTTCCTACGAGCAGTACTTC. The encoded protein is CASSPGQGASYEQYF.

This clonotype was counted ten times or more. The chain is built from TRBV3-1 and TRBJ1-5; 8 bases line up with TRBD1. J lost 3 bases, V lost 0 bases, and 7 bases had no gene match. Germline V lookup: CDR1 LGHDT, CDR2 YNNKEL (reference sequence). The CDR3 consists of 17 residues. Here the CDR3 reads CASSQDLGTGLNQPQHF. CDR3 bases: TGTGCCAGCAGCCAAGATCTTGGGACAGGCCTCAATCAGCCCCAGCATTTT.